These 10 T cell receptor beta chains were all obtained from the same sample, sequenced in a study of monozygotic twins with inflammatory bowel disease. TCRdb reworked the 5' RACE reads into one entry per CDR3 protein, no DNA. Recorded for this sample: 300,000 to 400,000 distinct CDR3 sequences. The sample consisted of blood. The receptor source for this set is a human donor with ulcerative colitis or Crohn's disease, or a healthy co-twin of an affected twin (not recorded which).

The genes are TRBV7-9 and TRBJ1-1; TCRdb lists TRBD1, though no DNA is available to test this call. The CDR3 runs to 14 residues. Germline V CDR1 and CDR2: SEHNR, FQNEAQ (reference sequence). This CDR3 reads CASSLKQGVTEAFF.

This chain uses TRBV5-5 with TRBJ1-1. Per germline, CDR1 SGHKS and CDR2 YYEKEE (reference sequence). This CDR3 comprises 14 residues. The CDR3 loop is CASSLVPSNTEAFF.

V and J are TRBV5-1 and TRBJ2-3; checking the TCRdb D call of TRBD1 is not possible without DNA. Looked up from germline, CDR1 is SGHRS and CDR2 is YFSETQ. There are 15 residues in the CDR3. The CDR3 reads CASSLGQGWTDTQYF. The full variable domain, its missing parts supplied by reference TRBV5-1 and TRBJ2-3, is KAGVTQTPRYLIKTRGQQVTLSCSPISGHRSVSWYQQTPGQGLQFLFEYFSETQRNKGNFPGRFSGRQFSNSRSEMNVSTLELGDSALYLCASSLGQGWTDTQYFGPGTRLTVL.

This CDR3 is CATTLQGPPLHF. V and J are TRBV7-2 and TRBJ1-6; TCRdb indicates TRBD1, and absent DNA this call remains unverified. This CDR3 comprises 12 residues. Germline V gene sequence: CDR1 SGHTA, CDR2 FQGNSA.

The J gene is TRBJ2-3, the V gene TRBV28; TCRdb reports TRBD2, a call that lacks DNA to check it against. From germline, CDR1 is MDHEN and CDR2 SYDVKM. The CDR3 loop spans 14 amino acids. The CDR3 reads CASSPPAGTDTQYF.

The genes are TRBV20-1 and TRBJ1-5. CDR3 length: 15 amino acids. CDR1 is DFQATT and CDR2 is SNEGSKA in the germline V gene (reference sequence). CDR3 in amino acids: CSARDLGTAETPQHF.

V usage is TRBV29-1 and J usage is TRBJ1-1; TCRdb returns TRBD1, unconfirmable since there is no DNA. CDR3 length: 13 residues. Germline CDR1 is SQVTM and CDR2 is ANQGSEA. Here the CDR3 reads CSVGTGRSTEAFF.

The chain recombines TRBV20-1 with TRBJ1-2; TCRdb's D call, TRBD1, is unchecked because there is no DNA. The CDR3 is 11 amino acids. Per germline, CDR1 DFQATT and CDR2 SNEGSKA (reference sequence). This CDR3 reads CSARGDYGYTF.

The V and J genes are TRBV5-1 and TRBJ2-5. Germline V gene data show CDR1 as SGHRS and CDR2 as YFSETQ. The CDR3 is 13 amino acids. CDR3 region: CASSLGTQETQYF.

This sequence joins TRBV18 and TRBJ1-1; TCRdb reports TRBD1, a call that lacks DNA to check it against. Germline V lookup: CDR1 KGHSH, CDR2 LQKENI. The CDR3 runs to 19 residues. The CDR3 region is CASSLKTTGGRGMNTEAFF.